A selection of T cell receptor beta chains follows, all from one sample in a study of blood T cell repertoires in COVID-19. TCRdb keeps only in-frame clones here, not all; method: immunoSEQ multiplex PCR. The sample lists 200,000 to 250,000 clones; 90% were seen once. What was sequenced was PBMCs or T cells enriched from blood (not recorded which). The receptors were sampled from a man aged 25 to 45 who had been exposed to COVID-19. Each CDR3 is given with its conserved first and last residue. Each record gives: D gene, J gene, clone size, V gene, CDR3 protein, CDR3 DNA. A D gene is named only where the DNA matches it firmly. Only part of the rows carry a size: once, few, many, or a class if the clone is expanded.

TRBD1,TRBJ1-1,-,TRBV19,CASSRGQVYTEAFF,TGTGCCAGTAGTAGAGGACAGGTTTACACTGAAGCTTTCTTT
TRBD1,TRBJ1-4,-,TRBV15,CATSRVGTGVEKLFF,TGTGCCACCAGCAGAGTGGGGACAGGGGTCGAAAAACTGTTTTTT
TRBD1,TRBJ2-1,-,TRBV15,CATREGQGDYNEQFF,TGTGCCACCAGAGAGGGGCAGGGGGACTACAATGAGCAGTTCTTC
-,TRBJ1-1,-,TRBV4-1,CASSQEFRSEAFF,TGCGCCAGCAGCCAAGAATTCAGGTCTGAAGCTTTCTTT
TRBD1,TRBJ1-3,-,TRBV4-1,CASSLTGAGNTIYF,TGCGCCAGCAGCCTAACAGGGGCTGGAAACACCATATATTTT
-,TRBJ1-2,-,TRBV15,CATSNLVNYGYTF,TGTGCCACCAGCAATCTCGTTAACTATGGCTACACCTTC
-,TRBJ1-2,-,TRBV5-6,CASSLVPGNGYTF,TGTGCCAGCAGCTTGGTACCAGGGAATGGCTACACCTTC
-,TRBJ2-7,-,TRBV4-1,CASSQDIPDYEQYF,TGCGCCAGCAGCCAAGACATTCCAGACTACGAGCAGTACTTC
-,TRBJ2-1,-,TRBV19,CASSIAGHRDEQFF,TGTGCCAGTAGTATCGCGGGCCATAGGGATGAGCAGTTCTTC
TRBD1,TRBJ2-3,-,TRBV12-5,CASGLGQGWRADTQYF,TGTGCTAGTGGCCTCGGACAGGGTTGGCGGGCAGATACGCAGTATTTT
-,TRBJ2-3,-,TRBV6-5,CASSYSGLNTDTQYF,TGTGCCAGCAGTTACTCCGGACTTAACACAGATACGCAGTATTTT
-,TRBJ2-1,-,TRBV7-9,CASSLVREQSSYNEQFF,TGTGCCAGCAGCTTAGTGAGGGAGCAAAGCTCCTACAATGAGCAGTTCTTC
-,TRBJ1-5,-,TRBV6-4,CASSIEADGPQHF,TGTGCCAGCAGTATCGAGGCCGATGGGCCCCAGCATTTT
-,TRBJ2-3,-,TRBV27,CASSSRGLTTDTQYF,TGTGCCAGCAGTTCACGGGGACTTACCACAGATACGCAGTATTTT
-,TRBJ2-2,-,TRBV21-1,CASSLTGNTGELFF,TGTGCCAGCAGCCTTACAGGGAACACCGGGGAGCTGTTTTTT
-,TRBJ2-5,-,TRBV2,CASSWDRGQETQYF,TGTGCCAGCAGTTGGGACCGGGGGCAAGAGACCCAGTACTTC
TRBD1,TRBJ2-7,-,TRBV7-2,CASPPTGGQVKDEQYF,TGTGCCAGCCCCCCGACCGGGGGACAGGTAAAGGACGAGCAGTACTTC
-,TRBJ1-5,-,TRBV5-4,CASSLDGDQPQHF,TGTGCCAGCAGCTTGGACGGGGATCAGCCCCAGCATTTT
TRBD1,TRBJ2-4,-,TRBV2,CASRLDRETQNIQYF,TGTGCCAGCAGACTAGACAGGGAGACCCAAAACATTCAGTACTTC
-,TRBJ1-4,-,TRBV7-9,CASSEPGWSEKLFF,TGTGCCAGCAGCGAGCCAGGGTGGTCCGAAAAACTGTTTTTT
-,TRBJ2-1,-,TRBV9,CASSAKGHGGHNEQFF,TGTGCCAGCAGCGCCAAGGGACATGGGGGCCACAATGAGCAGTTCTTC
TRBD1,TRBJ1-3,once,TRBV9,CASSSTGSGNTIYF,TGTGCCAGCAGCTCGACAGGGTCTGGAAACACCATATATTTT
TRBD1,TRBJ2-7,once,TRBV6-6,CASSFLGTGGNEQYF,TGTGCCAGCAGTTTCCTTGGGACAGGGGGCAACGAGCAGTACTTC
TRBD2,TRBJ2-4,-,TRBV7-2,CASSTSGGADFIQYF,TGTGCCAGCAGCACTAGCGGGGGGGCCGATTTCATTCAGTACTTC
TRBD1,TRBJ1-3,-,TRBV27,CASSSYGQGSGNTIYF,TGTGCCAGCAGTTCATACGGACAGGGCTCTGGAAACACCATATATTTT
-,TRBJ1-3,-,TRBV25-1,CASSVPNAISGNTIYF,TGTGCCAGCAGCGTCCCTAACGCTATCTCTGGAAACACCATATATTTT
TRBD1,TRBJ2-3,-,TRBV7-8,CASSFFRDRGTDTQYF,TGTGCCAGCAGCTTTTTCCGGGACAGGGGAACAGATACGCAGTATTTT
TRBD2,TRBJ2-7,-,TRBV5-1,CASSPGGYEQYF,TGCGCCAGCAGCCCCGGGGGGTACGAGCAGTACTTC
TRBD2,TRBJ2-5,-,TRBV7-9,CASSSIAGGTQETQYF,TGTGCCAGCAGCTCGATAGCGGGGGGGACCCAAGAGACCCAGTACTTC
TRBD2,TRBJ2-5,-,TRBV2,CASTGTRGQETQYF,TGTGCCAGCACTGGGACTAGGGGTCAAGAGACCCAGTACTTC
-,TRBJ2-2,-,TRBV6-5,CALRGGPRGELFF,TGTGCCCTCCGAGGGGGTCCCCGGGGGGAGCTGTTTTTT
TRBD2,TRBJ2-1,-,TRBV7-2,CASNPQGLIGLAGIF,TGTGCCAGCAACCCACAAGGCCTCATCGGACTAGCAGGTATCTTC
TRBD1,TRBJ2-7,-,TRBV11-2,CASPPPGDRGAYEQYF,TGTGCCAGCCCACCCCCCGGGGACAGGGGAGCTTACGAGCAGTACTTC
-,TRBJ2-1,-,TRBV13,CASSLDRGKIEQFF,TGTGCCAGCAGCTTAGATCGGGGGAAAATTGAGCAGTTCTTC
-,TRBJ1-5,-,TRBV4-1,CASNPQTGNQPQHF,TGCGCCAGTAACCCACAGACGGGCAATCAGCCCCAGCATTTT
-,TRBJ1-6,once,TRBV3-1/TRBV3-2,CASSQGHGNSPLHF,TGTGCCAGCAGCCAGGGCCATGGGAATTCACCCCTCCACTTT
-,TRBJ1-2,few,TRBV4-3,CASSQIASGGYTF,TGCGCCAGCAGCCAAATAGCATCGGGAGGCTACACCTTC
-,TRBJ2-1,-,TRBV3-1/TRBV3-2,CASSQMGLGSNEQFF,TGTGCCAGCAGCCAGATGGGACTGGGGTCCAATGAGCAGTTCTTC
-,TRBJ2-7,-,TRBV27,CASSFGVLGPYEQYF,TGTGCCAGCAGTTTTGGGGTATTGGGGCCCTACGAGCAGTACTTC
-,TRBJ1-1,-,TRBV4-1,CASSLQGTEAFF,TGCGCCAGCAGCCTACAGGGCACTGAAGCTTTCTTT
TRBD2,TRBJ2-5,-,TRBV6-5,CASSYSRGRGEETQYF,TGTGCCAGCAGTTACTCTAGGGGTCGGGGGGAAGAGACCCAGTACTTC
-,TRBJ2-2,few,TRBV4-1,CASSQFGVTGELFF,TGCGCCAGCAGCCAATTCGGAGTTACCGGGGAGCTGTTTTTT
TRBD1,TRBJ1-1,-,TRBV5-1,CASSPPGQVMNTEAFF,TGCGCCAGCAGCCCGCCGGGACAGGTGATGAACACTGAAGCTTTCTTT
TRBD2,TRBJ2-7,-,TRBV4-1,CASSQEGLAAGVDEQYF,TGCGCCAGCAGCCAAGAGGGACTAGCGGCAGGGGTGGACGAGCAGTACTTC
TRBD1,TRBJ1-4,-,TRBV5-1,CASSLQGHTEKLFF,TGCGCCAGCAGCTTACAGGGGCACACTGAAAAACTGTTTTTT
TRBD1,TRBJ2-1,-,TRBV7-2,CASSLDRAGGSYNEQFF,TGTGCCAGCAGCTTAGATAGGGCAGGGGGCTCCTACAATGAGCAGTTCTTC
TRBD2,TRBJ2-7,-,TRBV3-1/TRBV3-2,CASSQIPGGATYEQYF,TGTGCCAGCAGCCAGATTCCGGGAGGGGCAACCTACGAGCAGTACTTC